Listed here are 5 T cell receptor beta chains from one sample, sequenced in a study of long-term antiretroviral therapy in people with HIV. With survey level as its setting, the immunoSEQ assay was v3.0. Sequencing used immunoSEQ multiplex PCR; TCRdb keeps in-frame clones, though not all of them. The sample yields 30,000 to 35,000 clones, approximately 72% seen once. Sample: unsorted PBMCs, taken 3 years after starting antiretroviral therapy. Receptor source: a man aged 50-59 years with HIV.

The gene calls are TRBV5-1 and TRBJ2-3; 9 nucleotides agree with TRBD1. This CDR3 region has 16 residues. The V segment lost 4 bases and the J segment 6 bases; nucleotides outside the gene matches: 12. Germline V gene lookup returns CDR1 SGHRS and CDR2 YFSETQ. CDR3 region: CASSPGTGMTSDTQYF. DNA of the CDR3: TGCGCCAGCAGCCCCGGGACAGGGATGACATCGGATACGCAGTATTTT.

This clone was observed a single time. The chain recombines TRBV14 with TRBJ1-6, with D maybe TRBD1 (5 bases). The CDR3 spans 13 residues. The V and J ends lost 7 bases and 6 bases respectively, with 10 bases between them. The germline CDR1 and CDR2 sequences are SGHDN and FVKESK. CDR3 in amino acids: CASKTQGNSPLHF. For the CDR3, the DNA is TGTGCCAGCAAGACGCAGGGTAATTCACCCCTCCACTTT.

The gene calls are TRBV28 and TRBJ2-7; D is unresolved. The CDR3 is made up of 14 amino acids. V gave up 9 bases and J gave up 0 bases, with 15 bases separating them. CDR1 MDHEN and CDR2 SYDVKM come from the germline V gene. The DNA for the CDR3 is TGTGCCAGTAGAACTGCGTCGTTCTCCTACGAGCAGTACTTC. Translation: CASRTASFSYEQYF.

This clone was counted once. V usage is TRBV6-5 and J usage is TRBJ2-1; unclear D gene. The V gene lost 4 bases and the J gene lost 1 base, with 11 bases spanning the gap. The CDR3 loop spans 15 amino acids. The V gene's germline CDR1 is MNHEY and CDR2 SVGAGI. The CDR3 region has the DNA TGTGCCAGCAGTTCCTCGGCAGAATCCTACAATGAGCAGTTCTTC. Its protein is CASSSSAESYNEQFF.

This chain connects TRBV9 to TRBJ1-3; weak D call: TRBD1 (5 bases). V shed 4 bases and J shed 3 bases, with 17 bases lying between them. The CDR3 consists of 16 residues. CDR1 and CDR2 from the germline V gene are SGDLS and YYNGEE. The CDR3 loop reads CASSPWGGSLGNTIYF. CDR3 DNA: TGTGCCAGCAGCCCTTGGGGGGGATCTCTTGGAAACACCATATATTTT.